Sequencing of this T cell receptor (beta chain) was carried out in a study of prognosis after radiotherapy for stage I lung cancer. The authors amplified TCR beta CDR3 from genomic DNA using two-round multiplex PCR. The use of primers specific to each TRBV and TRBJ gene characterized first-round PCR. TCRdb independently ran MiXCR on the multiplex PCR reads; one entry per CDR3 protein. The data hold about 34,000 distinct CDR3 sequences, with around 30% observed a single time. At least ten counts were recorded for this clonotype. Germline lookup yields CDR1 SGHTA and CDR2 FQGNSA. The CDR3 is 12 residues long. The V end lost 6 bases, the J end lost 2 bases, and 6 bases lay between the germline ends.

The source was PBMCs, collected before or after stereotactic body radiation therapy (not recorded which). This TCR was recovered from a donor over 45 with non-small cell lung cancer. This sequence joins TRBV7-2 and TRBJ2-3, with D uncertain. As DNA, the CDR3 is TGTGCCAGCAGGCAGGACACAGATACGCAGTATTTT. Protein product: CASRQDTDTQYF.